This T cell receptor (beta chain) was obtained from a study of cytomegalovirus exposure and HLA in healthy donors. Study information: A later analysis reported the 100 to 150 validation repertoires used the same platform as the 550 to 700 first-cohort repertoires.

As concerns this clone: The antigen is undetermined.

Germline V gene data show CDR1 as LNHDA and CDR2 as SQIVND (reference sequence). This CDR3 has 15 amino acids. V lost 4 bases and J 3 bases, leaving 15 bases between the germline ends. The repertoire was sequenced with immunoSEQ multiplex PCR; TCRdb's copy has only in-frame clones and lacks some. The sample yields 150,000 to 180,000 clones, more than 70% seen once. The donors were members of the approximately 130-subject validation cohort (separate from the roughly 680-subject first cohort). Findings of the study overall: A subsequent analysis found that TCR clusters from the first cohort also tended to co-occur in the roughly 120 validation repertoires, with about 94% of cluster scores above 0.

What was sequenced was PBMCs. This clonotype was sampled from a human donor in good health. This sequence joins TRBV19 and TRBJ2-5; TRBD1 might be the D (5 bases). CDR3 region: CASSRGGSPKETQYF. The CDR3 nucleotides read TGTGCCAGTAGTAGGGGCGGCTCCCCCAAAGAGACCCAGTACTTC.